The 10 T cell receptor beta chains below all came from one sample that was sequenced in a study of CD8 T cells in ankylosing spondylitis. One entry per CDR3 protein, called by TCRdb with MiXCR from the 5' RACE reads. The sample carries tens of thousands of distinct CDR3 sequences, about a sixth recorded once. Sequencing used blood. The source of these receptors is a male donor with ankylosing spondylitis or in good health (not recorded which).

The chain employs TRBV4-2 and TRBJ2-5; D not certain. The germline gives CDR1 LGHNA, CDR2 YNFKEQ. The CDR3 has 14 residues. Trimming stripped 0 bases from V and 4 bases from J, with 9 bases between. CDR3 in amino acids: CASSQDGRLETQYF. The CDR3 DNA follows: TGTGCCAGCAGCCAAGATGGAAGGTTAGAGACCCAGTACTTC.

V usage is TRBV14 and J usage is TRBJ2-2, with no clear D. This CDR3 contains 18 residues. V lost 1 base and J lost 4, with 19 bases in between. Germline CDR1 SGHDN, CDR2 FVKESK. The CDR3 reads CASSQVDSTVRVTGELFF. The CDR3 DNA is TGTGCCAGCAGCCAAGTTGATTCTACAGTCCGGGTCACCGGGGAGCTGTTTTTT.

This clonotype was detected ten times or more. The CDR3 spells CASSQRDSSYEQYF. The CDR3 DNA is TGTGCCAGCAGCCAAAGGGACTCCTCCTACGAGCAGTACTTC. The chain combines TRBV27 with TRBJ2-7; the D gene is possibly TRBD2 (6 bases). From germline, CDR1 is MNHEY and CDR2 SMNVEV (reference sequence). V was cut by 6 bases and J by 0 bases, with 12 bases left in between. This CDR3 spans 14 amino acids.

The V and J genes are TRBV7-2 and TRBJ2-5; TRBD2 agrees at 9 bases. The CDR3 contains 16 residues. The trim removed 0 bases at V and 5 bases at J, leaving 7 bases unmatched. Germline values: CDR1 SGHTA, CDR2 FQGNSA. Written as DNA, the CDR3 is TGTGCCAGCAGCTTAGCCCAAGCGGGGGGAGCGGAGACCCAGTACTTC. Encoded protein: CASSLAQAGGAETQYF.

The chain has TRBV28 and TRBJ1-2; 9 bases fit TRBD1. Germline CDR1 is MDHEN and CDR2 is SYDVKM. The CDR3 has 15 residues. With 4 bases clipped from V and 8 bases from J, the junction kept 11 bases outside the gene matches. CDR3 residues: CASSSSGTGLRGYTF. The CDR3 DNA is TGTGCCAGCAGTTCTTCCGGGACAGGGCTCCGGGGCTACACCTTC.

This clonotype was observed many times. The chain employs TRBV28 and TRBJ2-3; TRBD2 matches 15 bases. The V gene's germline CDR1 is MDHEN and CDR2 SYDVKM. This CDR3 comprises 20 residues. The V and J ends lost 3 bases and 3 bases, in that order; junction bases with no gene match: 13. DNA for the CDR3: TGTGCCAGCAGTTTGGGACTTGGACTAGCGGGAGGGCCTCGGACAGATACGCAGTATTTT. This gives the protein CASSLGLGLAGGPRTDTQYF.

This chain joins TRBV7-2 and TRBJ2-2, with 7 bases aligning to TRBD1. CDR1 and CDR2 from the germline V gene are SGHTA and FQGNSA. The CDR3 runs to 15 residues. The V gene end was trimmed by 4 bases and the J gene end by 3 bases; junction bases not matched to a gene: 5. The chain's CDR3 is CASSYTGADTGELFF. CDR3 in DNA: TGTGCCAGCAGCTACACAGGGGCCGACACCGGGGAGCTGTTTTTT.

The chain links TRBV6-6 to TRBJ1-2; 9 nucleotides line up with TRBD1. This CDR3 spans 15 amino acids. Trimming at V came to 0 bases and at J to 8 bases, leaving 7 bases not matched to a gene. Germline V gene sequence: CDR1 MNHNY, CDR2 SVGAGI (reference sequence). CDR3 in DNA: TGTGCCAGCAGTTACTCGGGACAGGGCAGCTCCGGCTACACCTTC. As protein: CASSYSGQGSSGYTF.

This clonotype was recorded many times. The chain is built from TRBV21-1 and TRBJ2-3; no DNA check was done on the table's D call, TRBD1. TRBV21-1 is noted as a pseudogene. The CDR3 runs to 13 residues. The CDR3 here is CASSLKPPDTQYF. The CDR3 DNA reads as TGTGCCAGCAGCTTGAAGCCCCCAGATACGCAGTATTTT.

This clonotype was counted at least ten times. The J gene is TRBJ2-2, the V gene TRBV20-1; possibly TRBD1 or TRBD2 for D (6 bases each). The CDR3 sequence is 15 residues long. Germline loops: CDR1 DFQATT, CDR2 SNEGSKA (reference sequence). Trimming removed 1 base at V and 3 bases at J, with 12 bases between. The CDR3 DNA reads TGCAGTGCTAGAGTTGGGGGGCGGGACACCGGGGAGCTGTTTTTT. Protein sequence: CSARVGGRDTGELFF.